The rows below give T cell receptor beta chains drawn from one sample of a study of patients and donors after allogeneic stem cell transplantation. In TCRdb, the RT-PCR reads were re-called with MiXCR into one record per CDR3 protein. The sample lists about 960,000 distinct CDR3 sequences; 15% to 20% were seen once. What was sequenced was blood, either unsorted or a sorted T cell fraction (not recorded which). These receptors all come from a human donor who was either an allogeneic HSCT recipient or a stem cell or donor lymphocyte infusion donor (not recorded which). It is not recorded whose cells these are; they may come from a transplant donor. Both conserved end residues are part of each CDR3. Each record gives: V gene, D gene, clone size, J gene, CDR3 DNA, CDR3 protein. D genes are given only for firm matches. Clone size appears in some rows only: once, few, many, or a class for an expanded clone.

v_gene: TRBV12-3/TRBV12-4; d_gene: .; abundance: few; j_gene: TRBJ1-2; CDR3nt: TGTGCCAGCAGTTTAAAAAGGGGGGCCTATGGCTACACCTTC; CDR3aa: CASSLKRGAYGYTF
v_gene: TRBV20-1; d_gene: .; abundance: .; j_gene: TRBJ1-2; CDR3nt: TGCAGTGCCCAAACCGCCTCTAACTATGGCTACACCTTC; CDR3aa: CSAQTASNYGYTF
v_gene: TRBV11-3; d_gene: .; abundance: .; j_gene: TRBJ2-3; CDR3nt: TGTGCCAGCAGCTTAGCTGGGGGAGTAATGGATACGCAGTATTTT; CDR3aa: CASSLAGGVMDTQYF
v_gene: TRBV6-5; d_gene: .; abundance: .; j_gene: TRBJ2-5; CDR3nt: TGTGCCAGCAGTTACTCGGGGGCCGGCGGGGAGACCCAGTACTTC; CDR3aa: CASSYSGAGGETQYF
v_gene: TRBV12-3/TRBV12-4; d_gene: .; abundance: many; j_gene: TRBJ2-1; CDR3nt: TGTGCCAGCAGTTCTTGGTACAATGAGCAGTTCTTC; CDR3aa: CASSSWYNEQFF
v_gene: TRBV6-1; d_gene: TRBD1; abundance: few; j_gene: TRBJ2-7; CDR3nt: TGTGCCAGCAGTCTTCACGGGACAGGTGGTTACGAGCAGTACTTC; CDR3aa: CASSLHGTGGYEQYF
v_gene: TRBV7-3; d_gene: .; abundance: .; j_gene: TRBJ1-6; CDR3nt: TGTGCCAGCAGCCCCCAGGTCGATTCACCCCTCCACTTT; CDR3aa: CASSPQVDSPLHF
v_gene: TRBV12-3/TRBV12-4; d_gene: .; abundance: .; j_gene: TRBJ1-2; CDR3nt: TGTGCCAGCACTCAAACCGGGCAGGGAAAGTACGGCTACACCTTC; CDR3aa: CASTQTGQGKYGYTF
v_gene: TRBV10-2; d_gene: TRBD1; abundance: few; j_gene: TRBJ2-7; CDR3nt: TGCGCCAGCAGACAAACAGGGGTTGATCTCTACGAGCAGTACTTC; CDR3aa: CASRQTGVDLYEQYF
v_gene: TRBV11-1; d_gene: TRBD2; abundance: many; j_gene: TRBJ2-1; CDR3nt: TGTGCCAGCAGCTTAGTCATAGCGGGAGGGCCTATCTACAATGAGCAGTTCTTC; CDR3aa: CASSLVIAGGPIYNEQFF
v_gene: TRBV7-9; d_gene: .; abundance: .; j_gene: TRBJ2-2; CDR3nt: TGTGCCAGCAGCTCGAGGGGGAGTTCTGTAGAGACCGGGGAGCTGTTTTTT; CDR3aa: CASSSRGSSVETGELFF
v_gene: TRBV12-3/TRBV12-4; d_gene: .; abundance: .; j_gene: TRBJ2-1; CDR3nt: TGTGCCAGCAGTTCCCGGAGTAGCCATGAGCAGTTCTTC; CDR3aa: CASSSRSSHEQFF
v_gene: TRBV20-1; d_gene: TRBD1; abundance: .; j_gene: TRBJ1-5; CDR3nt: TGCAGTGCTAGACCCGCCGGGACAGACAATCAGCCCCAGCATTTT; CDR3aa: CSARPAGTDNQPQHF
v_gene: TRBV3-1; d_gene: .; abundance: .; j_gene: TRBJ2-1; CDR3nt: TGTGCCAGCAGCCAAGTACCGGCTAGCCTTAATTCCTACAATGAGCAGTTCTTC; CDR3aa: CASSQVPASLNSYNEQFF
v_gene: TRBV7-2; d_gene: .; abundance: .; j_gene: TRBJ2-7; CDR3nt: TGTGCCAGCAGCCGCACAGTGTACGACGAGCAGTACTTC; CDR3aa: CASSRTVYDEQYF
v_gene: TRBV20-1; d_gene: TRBD2; abundance: .; j_gene: TRBJ2-1; CDR3nt: TGCAGTGCTAGTATGACGGGGGGCTCCTACAATGAGCAGTTCTTC; CDR3aa: CSASMTGGSYNEQFF
v_gene: TRBV7-9; d_gene: .; abundance: few; j_gene: TRBJ2-3; CDR3nt: TGTGCCAGCAGCTTGGGGGGAAAGGTGACAGATACGCAGTATTTT; CDR3aa: CASSLGGKVTDTQYF
v_gene: TRBV7-9; d_gene: .; abundance: .; j_gene: TRBJ2-2; CDR3nt: TGTGCCAGCAGCTTAGCGCGGACAAACACCGGGGAGCTGTTTTTT; CDR3aa: CASSLARTNTGELFF
v_gene: TRBV5-1; d_gene: TRBD1; abundance: few; j_gene: TRBJ1-2; CDR3nt: TGCGCCAGCAGCCCGTCGACAGGGGCTAACTATGGCTACACCTTC; CDR3aa: CASSPSTGANYGYTF
v_gene: TRBV5-1; d_gene: .; abundance: few; j_gene: TRBJ1-1; CDR3nt: TGCGCCAGCAGCTTTGATAGGGTACTGAACACTGAAGCTTTCTTT; CDR3aa: CASSFDRVLNTEAFF
v_gene: TRBV18; d_gene: .; abundance: .; j_gene: TRBJ2-1; CDR3nt: TGTGCCAGCTCACCTATCGACAGAGTGGGAAATGAGCAGTTCTTC; CDR3aa: CASSPIDRVGNEQFF
v_gene: TRBV10-3; d_gene: .; abundance: .; j_gene: TRBJ2-6; CDR3nt: TGTGCCATCAGTGAGGTCATACCTGGGGCCAACGTCCTGACTTTC; CDR3aa: CAISEVIPGANVLTF